The rows below give T cell receptor beta chains drawn from one sample of a study of cytotoxic CD8 clonotypes in ibrutinib-treated CLL. TCRdb keeps only in-frame clones here, not all; method: immunoSEQ multiplex PCR. The sample has approximately 320,000 clones; roughly 71% are singletons. The sequencing here drew on PBMCs, taken after 36 months of ibrutinib treatment. Receptors were obtained from a human donor with chronic lymphocytic leukemia. CDR3s include the opening cysteine and the closing phenylalanine or tryptophan. Fields, in order: V gene, J gene, clone size, D gene, CDR3 DNA, CDR3 protein. A D gene is named only where the DNA matches it firmly. The size of a clone is reported for some rows only, either as once, few or many, or as a class for expanded clones.

>TRBV5-1|TRBJ1-6|NA|TRBD1
TGCGCCAGCAGCCCTAGGGACAGGTTCAATTCACCCCTCCACTTT
CASSPRDRFNSPLHF
>TRBV9|TRBJ2-3|NA|TRBD2
TGTGCCAGCAGCGTGGGAGCGACTAGCGGGAGAACAGATACGCAGTATTTT
CASSVGATSGRTDTQYF
>TRBV28|TRBJ2-2|NA|TRBD2
TGTGCCAGCAGTTTATCGACTAGCGGGATATTCGGGGAGCTGTTTTTT
CASSLSTSGIFGELFF
>TRBV10-2|TRBJ1-6|NA|TRBD1
TGCGCCAGCACCATGCAGGGGGCGGTCAATTCACCCCTCCACTTT
CASTMQGAVNSPLHF
>TRBV9|TRBJ2-7|NA|NA
TGTGCCAGCAGCGTAGGAGGGACGGGCGAGCAGTACTTC
CASSVGGTGEQYF
>TRBV5-1|TRBJ2-7|NA|NA
TGCGCCAGCAGCTTAGGACAGAGAGCCTACGAGCAGTACTTC
CASSLGQRAYEQYF
>TRBV6-1|TRBJ2-7|NA|NA
TGTGCCAGCAGTGAAGTGAGGACAGTCTCCTACGAGCAGTACTTC
CASSEVRTVSYEQYF
>TRBV28|TRBJ2-1|NA|TRBD2
TGTGCCAGCAGTTCGACGACTAGCGGGCAGCCAAAAGCATACTACAATGAGCAGTTCTTC
CASSSTTSGQPKAYYNEQFF
>TRBV13|TRBJ2-3|once|TRBD2
TGTGCCAGCAGCCCTAGAGGCGGGGACTACACAGATACGCAGTATTTT
CASSPRGGDYTDTQYF
>TRBV28|TRBJ2-7|NA|TRBD2
TGTGCCAGCAGACACCTTTCTAGCGGGCTCTACGAGCAGTACTTC
CASRHLSSGLYEQYF
>TRBV12-5|TRBJ2-1|NA|NA
TGTGCTGGCGGACGAGACTCCTACAATGAGCAGTTCTTC
CAGGRDSYNEQFF
>TRBV4-1|TRBJ2-7|NA|TRBD2
TGCGCCAGCAGCCAAGACGGAGGACTAGCCCGCGAGCAGTACTTC
CASSQDGGLAREQYF
>TRBV18|TRBJ2-5|NA|TRBD1
TGTGCCAGCTCACCCGGACAGGGTTTGGCAGAGACCCAGTACTTC
CASSPGQGLAETQYF
>TRBV6-5|TRBJ2-5|NA|NA
TGTGCCAGCAGTTCTTTAGCGGAGACCCAGTACTTC
CASSSLAETQYF
>TRBV4-1|TRBJ2-5|NA|NA
TGCGCCAGCAGCCAGGTTAGCAGTGAGACCCAGTACTTC
CASSQVSSETQYF